The rows below give T cell receptor beta chains drawn from one sample of a study of CD8+ T cells in alopecia areata. Generated by immunoSEQ multiplex PCR, the TCRdb table keeps only in-frame clones and is missing some. The sample shows about 130,000 clones, about 47% of them seen only once. The specimen was CD8+ T cells sorted from blood, collected at week 0. These TCRs come from a human donor with alopecia areata. Each CDR3 is given with its conserved first and last residue. A D gene is named only where the DNA matches it firmly. The listing skips clone size in some rows; elsewhere it reads once, few, many or a size class.

CDR3nt: TGTGCTAGCAGCTTGAGAGGAGGGGAGACCCAGTACTTC
CDR3aa: CASSLRGGETQYF
v_gene: TRBV7-7
j_gene: TRBJ2-5
d_gene: NA
abundance: NA

CDR3nt: TGTGCCAGCAGCTTCGGGACGGTATCCTACGAGCAGTACTTC
CDR3aa: CASSFGTVSYEQYF
v_gene: TRBV5-6
j_gene: TRBJ2-7
d_gene: NA
abundance: once

CDR3nt: TGTGCCAGCAGTCCTGGTCCTGGTCAGCCCCAGCATTTT
CDR3aa: CASSPGPGQPQHF
v_gene: TRBV9
j_gene: TRBJ1-5
d_gene: NA
abundance: NA

CDR3nt: TGTGCCAGCAGTTTATCGAGGGCAGGGCAGGCCTACGAGCAGTACTTC
CDR3aa: CASSLSRAGQAYEQYF
v_gene: TRBV27
j_gene: TRBJ2-7
d_gene: NA
abundance: few

CDR3nt: TGTGCCAGCAGTTTAATGACCGCCGGGACGGAATACAATGAGCAGTTCTTC
CDR3aa: CASSLMTAGTEYNEQFF
v_gene: TRBV27
j_gene: TRBJ2-1
d_gene: NA
abundance: NA

CDR3nt: TGTGCCTGTGGGACAGAAAACTATAATTCACCCCTCCACTTT
CDR3aa: CACGTENYNSPLHF
v_gene: TRBV30
j_gene: TRBJ1-6
d_gene: TRBD1
abundance: NA

CDR3nt: TGTGCCAGCAGTGCCTTGGGGGTAACAGATACGCAGTATTTT
CDR3aa: CASSALGVTDTQYF
v_gene: TRBV6-5
j_gene: TRBJ2-3
d_gene: NA
abundance: NA

CDR3nt: TGTGCCAGCAGCTACGGGACAGCTAATCAGCCCCAGCATTTT
CDR3aa: CASSYGTANQPQHF
v_gene: TRBV7-2
j_gene: TRBJ1-5
d_gene: TRBD1
abundance: medium-sized

CDR3nt: TGTGCCAGCAGTGACGGGACAGGGGGCACCGGGGAGCTGTTTTTT
CDR3aa: CASSDGTGGTGELFF
v_gene: TRBV6-4
j_gene: TRBJ2-2
d_gene: TRBD1
abundance: medium-sized

CDR3nt: TGTGCCAGCAGCAAAATCCCGGCCCGGAAGACAGGACTCAACACTGAAGCTTTCTTT
CDR3aa: CASSKIPARKTGLNTEAFF
v_gene: TRBV21-1
j_gene: TRBJ1-1
d_gene: NA
abundance: few

CDR3nt: TGTGCCGGGGATCGGACAGGGGTGTCTTCACCCCTCCACTTT
CDR3aa: CAGDRTGVSSPLHF
v_gene: TRBV30
j_gene: TRBJ1-6
d_gene: TRBD1
abundance: NA

CDR3nt: TGTGCCAGCAGCTTGGACCAAAAGGATGGCTACACCTTC
CDR3aa: CASSLDQKDGYTF
v_gene: TRBV5-4
j_gene: TRBJ1-2
d_gene: NA
abundance: once

CDR3nt: TGTGCCTCCGGGGGGGGATACAATGAGCAGTTCTTC
CDR3aa: CASGGGYNEQFF
v_gene: TRBV19
j_gene: TRBJ2-1
d_gene: TRBD2
abundance: NA

CDR3nt: TGTGCCAGCAAAGGGGACTCCTCCTACGAGCAGTACTTC
CDR3aa: CASKGDSSYEQYF
v_gene: TRBV2
j_gene: TRBJ2-7
d_gene: NA
abundance: few

CDR3nt: TGTGCCAGCAGCGCGTGGACAGGGGAGACAGATACGCAGTATTTT
CDR3aa: CASSAWTGETDTQYF
v_gene: TRBV9
j_gene: TRBJ2-3
d_gene: TRBD1
abundance: NA

CDR3nt: TGTGCCAGCAGCTCGGGACAGGGATGGGCAGATACGCAGTATTTT
CDR3aa: CASSSGQGWADTQYF
v_gene: TRBV11-2
j_gene: TRBJ2-3
d_gene: TRBD1
abundance: NA

CDR3nt: TGTGCCAGCAGCTCAATTATAGGAGGCAATCAGCCCCAGCATTTT
CDR3aa: CASSSIIGGNQPQHF
v_gene: TRBV7-9
j_gene: TRBJ1-5
d_gene: NA
abundance: few

CDR3nt: TGCGCCAGCAGCTTGGACGGGGAGAACACTGAAGCTTTCTTT
CDR3aa: CASSLDGENTEAFF
v_gene: TRBV5-1
j_gene: TRBJ1-1
d_gene: NA
abundance: NA

CDR3nt: TGTGCCACCAGCAGAGTTGATGAGCAGTTCTTC
CDR3aa: CATSRVDEQFF
v_gene: TRBV15
j_gene: TRBJ2-1
d_gene: NA
abundance: few

CDR3nt: TGTGCCATCAGCCCTAGCACAGATACGCAGTATTTT
CDR3aa: CAISPSTDTQYF
v_gene: TRBV10-3
j_gene: TRBJ2-3
d_gene: NA
abundance: few

CDR3nt: TGCAGCGGCGCACGGGAAGGAAACACCATATATTTT
CDR3aa: CSGAREGNTIYF
v_gene: TRBV29-1
j_gene: TRBJ1-3
d_gene: NA
abundance: few

CDR3nt: TGTGCCACCAGCGGGGTAGACATTATGAACACTGAAGCTTTCTTT
CDR3aa: CATSGVDIMNTEAFF
v_gene: TRBV15
j_gene: TRBJ1-1
d_gene: NA
abundance: few

CDR3nt: TGTGCAGGGGCTGGGACAGGGTACAATGAGCAGTTCTTC
CDR3aa: CAGAGTGYNEQFF
v_gene: TRBV2
j_gene: TRBJ2-1
d_gene: TRBD1
abundance: few

CDR3nt: TGTGCCAGCAGTGAACCGGGACGTCCGAACACTGAAGCTTTCTTT
CDR3aa: CASSEPGRPNTEAFF
v_gene: TRBV7-9
j_gene: TRBJ1-1
d_gene: NA
abundance: NA

CDR3nt: TGTGCCAGCAGTGAGGGGGCTGGGACTGAAGCTTTCTTT
CDR3aa: CASSEGAGTEAFF
v_gene: TRBV9
j_gene: TRBJ1-1
d_gene: TRBD1
abundance: NA

CDR3nt: TGCGCCAGCAAATCCCTCGGGGGACAGCCCTCTGGGGCCAACGTCCTGACTTTC
CDR3aa: CASKSLGGQPSGANVLTF
v_gene: TRBV5-1
j_gene: TRBJ2-6
d_gene: NA
abundance: NA

CDR3nt: TGTGCCAGCAGTTTTTTACGGAACCGACGGAACACTGAAGCTTTCTTT
CDR3aa: CASSFLRNRRNTEAFF
v_gene: TRBV27
j_gene: TRBJ1-1
d_gene: NA
abundance: NA

CDR3nt: TGTGCCAGTAGGTCAAGGGAGGAGGGTCAGCCCCAGCATTTT
CDR3aa: CASRSREEGQPQHF
v_gene: TRBV19
j_gene: TRBJ1-5
d_gene: NA
abundance: few

CDR3nt: TGTGCCAGCAGTTACTCGACTAGCACAGATACGCAGTATTTT
CDR3aa: CASSYSTSTDTQYF
v_gene: TRBV6-6
j_gene: TRBJ2-3
d_gene: NA
abundance: NA

CDR3nt: TGTGCCAGCATGATACCGATTGACAGCTACGAGCAGTACTTC
CDR3aa: CASMIPIDSYEQYF
v_gene: TRBV2
j_gene: TRBJ2-7
d_gene: NA
abundance: NA

CDR3nt: TGTGCCAGCAGCGCGACCACAGGGTGGAATGAAGCTTTCTTT
CDR3aa: CASSATTGWNEAFF
v_gene: TRBV7-8
j_gene: TRBJ1-1
d_gene: NA
abundance: few

CDR3nt: TGCGCCAGCAGCCAAAGACAGGGTGGTATTGCCCAGCATTTT
CDR3aa: CASSQRQGGIAQHF
v_gene: TRBV4-1
j_gene: TRBJ1-5
d_gene: TRBD1
abundance: NA

CDR3nt: TGCAGCGCCCGGGACACTGAAGCTTTCTTT
CDR3aa: CSARDTEAFF
v_gene: TRBV29-1
j_gene: TRBJ1-1
d_gene: NA
abundance: few

CDR3nt: TGTGCCAGCAGCTTAGGAGGGTCCACTATCTTTGGCTACACCTTC
CDR3aa: CASSLGGSTIFGYTF
v_gene: TRBV5-4
j_gene: TRBJ1-2
d_gene: NA
abundance: few

CDR3nt: TGTGCCAGCAGCTTGCTCGGATACGAGCAGTACTTC
CDR3aa: CASSLLGYEQYF
v_gene: TRBV5-6
j_gene: TRBJ2-7
d_gene: NA
abundance: few

CDR3nt: TGTGCCAGCAGTAAAGGGGGCGGCCACACTGAAGCTTTCTTT
CDR3aa: CASSKGGGHTEAFF
v_gene: TRBV27
j_gene: TRBJ1-1
d_gene: TRBD1
abundance: NA

CDR3nt: TGTGCCAGCAGCTTAGCGCAGGGAATCGGCGGCTACACCTTC
CDR3aa: CASSLAQGIGGYTF
v_gene: TRBV7-9
j_gene: TRBJ1-2
d_gene: NA
abundance: few